The 6 T cell receptor beta chains below were found in one sample sequenced in a study of blood T cell repertoires in COVID-19. The data were produced by immunoSEQ multiplex PCR, yet TCRdb's version contains in-frame clones alone and is incomplete. The sample comprises over 200,000 clones, 70% to 90% of which are singletons, and approximately 2% rests with the top ten. Sequenced sample: PBMCs or T cells enriched from blood (not recorded which). The source is a woman aged 45-59 years who had recovered from COVID-19.

This chain links TRBV25-1 with TRBJ2-7, with D maybe TRBD1 (6 bases). Germline loops: CDR1 MGHDK, CDR2 SYGVNS. This CDR3 has 15 residues. V shed 2 bases and J shed 8 bases, with 19 bases lying between them. CDR3 protein: CASSEGGREGPQQYF. CDR3 nucleotide sequence: TGTGCCAGCAGTGAAGGGGGCAGGGAAGGACCCCAGCAGTACTTC.

The gene calls are TRBV29-1 and TRBJ2-2; maybe TRBD1 (5 bases). The CDR3 is 12 residues long. Germline V lookup: CDR1 SQVTM, CDR2 ANQGSEA. V was pared by 7 bases and J by 6 bases, with 12 bases between. The CDR3 reads CSAQDTPGELFF. As DNA, the CDR3 is TGCAGCGCCCAGGACACCCCCGGGGAGCTGTTTTTT.

The V gene is TRBV5-8, the J gene TRBJ1-5; the match to TRBD1 covers 7 bases. In germline, CDR1 is SGHTS, CDR2 YDEGEE. The V and J ends lost 6 bases and 0 bases, in that order; junction bases with no gene match: 6. The length of the CDR3 is 15 residues. The CDR3 spells CASNRQGHSNQPQHF. CDR3 nucleotide sequence: TGTGCCAGCAACAGACAGGGACATAGCAATCAGCCCCAGCATTTT.

CDR3 in DNA: TGTGCCAGCAGCCAATGGGGACTAGCCAACACCGGGGAGCTGTTTTTT. Translated: CASSQWGLANTGELFF. The rearrangement links TRBV16 to TRBJ2-2; 9 bases are shared with TRBD2. The germline CDR1 and CDR2 sequences are KGHSY and FQNENV. With 1 base clipped from V and 2 bases from J, the junction kept 2 bases outside the gene matches. The length of the CDR3 is 16 residues.

CDR3 sequence reads: CASSLIRGVNTEAFF. The CDR3, as DNA: TGTGCCAGCAGCTTGATCAGGGGCGTAAACACTGAAGCTTTCTTT. V is TRBV7-2 and J is TRBJ1-1; weak D call: TRBD1 (6 bases). V was clipped by 3 bases and J by 2 bases, with 13 bases between them. This CDR3 is 15 amino acids long. The germline V gene encodes CDR1 SGHTA and CDR2 FQGNSA.

The gene calls are TRBV9 and TRBJ2-7; TRBD2 matches 14 bases. V lost 3 bases, J lost 7 bases, and 6 bases stayed unmatched. CDR1 SGDLS and CDR2 YYNGEE come from the germline V gene. This CDR3 contains 15 residues. The CDR3 sequence is CASSEGLAGEGEQYF. The CDR3 nucleotides are TGTGCCAGCAGCGAGGGACTAGCGGGAGAGGGGGAGCAGTACTTC.